This note documents a single T cell receptor beta chain sequence. The record originates from a study of blood T cell repertoires in COVID-19. Study overall: The study drew acute and convalescent COVID-19 samples from the United States, Italy and Spain. From T cells, B-cell-depleted T cells, or PBMCs came the material, which was cDNA or gDNA.

Trimming took off 0 bases at V and 3 bases at J, with 9 bases between the two ends. The CDR3 has 14 amino acids. Germline V CDR1 and CDR2: MNHEY, SVGAGI. In the source study's methods: From reference gene primer amplification, estimates of nucleated cell counts were derived. The data were produced by immunoSEQ multiplex PCR, yet TCRdb's version contains in-frame clones alone and is incomplete. V and J calls and clone size are those listed in that table; D and trimming were worked out from the DNA. The sample has over 200,000 clones, 75% to 90% seen once. A case of COVID-19 had been met by exposed participants within 2 weeks before study entry.

The gene calls are TRBV6-5 and TRBJ2-7; possible D gene TRBD2, 5 bases. Material: PBMCs or T cells enriched from blood (not recorded which). This TCR was sampled from a woman aged 30 to 39 who had been exposed to COVID-19. CDR3 in amino acids: CASSYSRAGYEQYF. In DNA form, the CDR3 reads TGTGCCAGCAGTTACTCGAGGGCGGGCTACGAGCAGTACTTC.